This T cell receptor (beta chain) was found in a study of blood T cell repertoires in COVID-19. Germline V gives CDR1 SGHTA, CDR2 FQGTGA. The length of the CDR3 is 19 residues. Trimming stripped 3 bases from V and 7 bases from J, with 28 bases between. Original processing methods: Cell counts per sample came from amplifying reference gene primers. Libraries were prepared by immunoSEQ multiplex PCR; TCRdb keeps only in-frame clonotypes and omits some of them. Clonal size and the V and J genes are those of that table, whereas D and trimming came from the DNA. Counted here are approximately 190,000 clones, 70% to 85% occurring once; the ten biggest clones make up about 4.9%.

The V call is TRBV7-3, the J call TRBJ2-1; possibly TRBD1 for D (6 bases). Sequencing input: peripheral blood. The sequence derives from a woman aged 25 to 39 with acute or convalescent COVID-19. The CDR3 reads CASSFSIPKLAGADNEQFF. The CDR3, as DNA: TGTGCCAGCAGCTTTAGTATTCCCAAACTTGCAGGGGCGGATAATGAGCAGTTCTTC.